Following are 24 T cell receptor beta chains from one sample sequenced in a study of T cells in localized non-small cell lung cancer. Clones were sequenced by immunoSEQ multiplex PCR, and TCRdb holds only the in-frame ones, with some missing. The sample includes fewer than 25,000 clones, around 90% of them seen just once. The input for sequencing was peripheral blood, taken before any cancer treatment. The receptor source for this set is a man aged 40 to 69 with stage III squamous cell lung carcinoma.

V and J are TRBV28 and TRBJ1-2; 8 positions match TRBD1. The CDR3 runs to 16 residues. Germline V CDR1 and CDR2: MDHEN, SYDVKM. The V and J ends lost 2 bases and 6 bases, in that order; junction bases with no gene match: 11. The CDR3 reads CASSLPRGRGLDGYTF. The CDR3 DNA reads TGTGCCAGCAGTTTACCCCGAGGCAGGGGGCTCGATGGCTACACCTTC.

This clone was found once. The chain combines TRBV6-6 with TRBJ1-4, with unresolved D. Germline CDR1 reads MNHNY; CDR2 reads SVGAGI (reference sequence). Trimming removed 2 bases from V and 5 bases from J, with 9 bases in between. The CDR3 length is 14 residues. The CDR3 reads CASSYRDKNEKLFF. The CDR3, as DNA: TGTGCCAGCAGTTACAGAGACAAAAATGAAAAACTGTTTTTT.

This clone was recorded once. This sequence joins TRBV7-6 and TRBJ2-2, with 12 nucleotides matching TRBD2. The CDR3 has 17 residues. The V and J ends lost 4 bases and 4 bases, in that order; junction bases with no gene match: 7. The germline CDR1 and CDR2 sequences are SGHVS and FNYEAQ. The CDR3, as DNA: TGTGCCAGCAGCTCACTAGGGACTAGCGGGTTCACCGGGGAGCTGTTTTTT. Protein product: CASSSLGTSGFTGELFF.

The V gene is TRBV5-1, the J gene TRBJ2-5; TRBD2 matches at 10 bases. The CDR3 runs 16 residues. The trim removed 4 bases at V and 5 bases at J, leaving 11 bases unmatched. Germline values: CDR1 SGHRS, CDR2 YFSETQ. CDR3 loop: CASSGGSGRATETQYF. DNA for the CDR3: TGCGCCAGCAGCGGGGGAAGCGGGAGGGCCACTGAGACCCAGTACTTC.

The rearrangement joins TRBV23-1 to TRBJ2-7, with TRBD1 matching over 11 bases. TRBV23-1 is annotated as an ORF whose role is uncertain. V lost 3 bases to trimming and J lost 3 bases; unmatched junction nucleotides: 7. There are 16 residues in the CDR3. CDR3 coding DNA: TGCGCCAGCAGTCAGTCGTGGGGACAGGGGGACTACGAGCAGTACTTC. This translates into CASSQSWGQGDYEQYF.

The V and J genes are TRBV7-8 and TRBJ2-1, with 10 bases fitting TRBD2. Germline values: CDR1 SGHVS, CDR2 FQNEAQ. After removal of 1 base from V and 3 bases from J, the junction contained 0 bases not matched to a gene. This CDR3 is 15 amino acids long. The CDR3 loop is CASSLGTSGYNEQFF. The CDR3, as DNA: TGTGCCAGCAGCTTAGGGACTAGCGGCTACAATGAGCAGTTCTTC.

The chain couples TRBV5-1 to TRBJ2-5; 8 positions agree with TRBD2. CDR1 is SGHRS, CDR2 YFSETQ, per germline. There are 17 residues in the CDR3. V lost 4 bases, J lost 4 bases, and 15 bases stayed unmatched. CDR3 amino acids: CASSPLLGSGSTETQYF. The CDR3 DNA reads as TGCGCCAGCAGCCCCCTCCTAGGAAGCGGGAGTACAGAGACCCAGTACTTC.

The table lists this clone with a count of one. The chain uses TRBV5-4 and TRBJ2-7, with TRBD2 identical over 9 bases. Germline assignment: CDR1 SGHNT and CDR2 YYREEE (reference sequence). The trim removed 2 bases at V and 2 bases at J, leaving 8 bases unmatched. The CDR3 covers 16 residues. As DNA, the CDR3 is TGTGCCAGCAGCTTAGGGGTGACTAGCGGAACCTACGAGCAGTACTTC. Translation: CASSLGVTSGTYEQYF.

This clone appeared a few times. This rearrangement joins TRBV4-2 to TRBJ2-1, with 8 bases matching TRBD2. CDR1 is LGHNA, CDR2 YNFKEQ, per germline. This CDR3 is built from 16 residues. V lost 4 bases to trimming and J lost 7 bases; unmatched junction nucleotides: 12. The DNA of the CDR3 is TGTGCCAGCAGCCCTTGGGAGGATAGCGGGGTAAATGAGCAGTTCTTC. It is translated as CASSPWEDSGVNEQFF.

The chain has TRBV11-3 and TRBJ2-5, with D possibly matching TRBD2 (5 bases). Germline CDR1 is SGHNT and CDR2 is YENEEA. CDR3 size: 14 residues. V gave up 5 bases and J gave up 4 bases, with 14 bases separating them. CDR3 nucleotide sequence: TGTGCCAGCAGCGCCCACCCCCGGGGAGAGACCCAGTACTTC. Translating gives CASSAHPRGETQYF.

The chain uses TRBV28 and TRBJ2-5; 7 bases match TRBD1. V shed 2 bases and J 2 bases; nucleotides not matched to a gene: 2. Germline lookup yields CDR1 MDHEN and CDR2 SYDVKM. CDR3 length: 14 amino acids. The CDR3 spells CASSLGTVQETQYF. The CDR3 DNA reads as TGTGCCAGCAGTTTAGGGACAGTACAAGAGACCCAGTACTTC.

This clone was seen a handful of times. The chain links TRBV7-3 to TRBJ1-6; tentatively, D is TRBD1 (5 bases). V was pared by 5 bases and J by 10 bases, with 12 bases between. Germline V lookup: CDR1 SGHTA, CDR2 FQGTGA. CDR3 length: 13 amino acids. The CDR3: CASSRIGGSPLHF. In nucleotides, the CDR3 is TGTGCCAGCAGCCGGATCGGGGGATCACCCCTCCACTTT.

The CDR3 DNA reads as TGTGCCAGCAGCCAAGATTGGACAGTCGAAGAGACCCAGTACTTC. Translating gives CASSQDWTVEETQYF. V and J are TRBV4-2 and TRBJ2-5; TRBD1 is a possible D gene (6 bases). The V end was cut by 0 bases, the J end by 3 bases, with 11 bases between. Germline assignment: CDR1 LGHNA and CDR2 YNFKEQ. CDR3 size: 15 residues.

J is TRBJ2-7 and V is TRBV30, with 10 nucleotides matching TRBD1. This CDR3 has 15 amino acids. V lost 4 bases and J lost 4; bases outside the gene matches: 10. CDR1 and CDR2 from the germline V gene are GTSNPN and SVGIG (reference sequence). Here the CDR3 reads CAWTTGTGADYEQYF. The CDR3 nucleotides read TGTGCCTGGACTACCGGGACAGGGGCAGATTACGAGCAGTACTTC.

The chain couples TRBV27 to TRBJ1-2; D possibly corresponds to TRBD1 (6 bases). This CDR3 contains 14 residues. V was clipped by 4 bases and J by 4 bases, with 13 bases between them. Germline CDR1 is MNHEY and CDR2 is SMNVEV (reference sequence). The CDR3 spells CASSWGQGLYGYTF. The CDR3 DNA follows: TGTGCCAGCAGTTGGGGGCAGGGTCTCTATGGCTACACCTTC.

This clone was seen once. The V and J genes are TRBV11-2 and TRBJ1-6; D gene ambiguous. The ends were cut back, 5 bases at V and 7 bases at J, with 15 bases in the middle. Germline loops: CDR1 SGHAT, CDR2 FQNNGV. The CDR3 has 15 residues. CDR3 bases: TGTGCCAGCAGCCCGCACGGACTGCTCAATTCACCCCTCCACTTT. It codes for CASSPHGLLNSPLHF.

The chain couples TRBV4-1 to TRBJ2-7; no reliable D call. Germline CDR1 MGHRA, CDR2 YSYEKL. The length of the CDR3 is 15 residues. Trimming shortened V by 1 base and J by 1 base, and 11 bases separated the two germline ends. In DNA form, the CDR3 reads TGCGCCAGCAGCCAAGCGACCGGACCGTCCTACGAGCAGTACTTC. This codes for CASSQATGPSYEQYF.

The rearrangement uses TRBV4-1 and TRBJ1-1; 8 bases align to TRBD1. Germline trimming cut 0 bases from V and 3 bases from J; bases unmatched to any gene: 3. Germline V lookup: CDR1 MGHRA, CDR2 YSYEKL. The CDR3 totals 15 residues. Here the CDR3 reads CASSQDYRGDTEAFF. The DNA of the CDR3 is TGCGCCAGCAGCCAAGATTACAGGGGGGACACTGAAGCTTTCTTT.

This rearrangement joins TRBV5-1 to TRBJ1-4; 7 bases are shared with TRBD1. Germline V gene sequence: CDR1 SGHRS, CDR2 YFSETQ. The CDR3 consists of 19 residues. The V segment lost 4 bases and the J segment 0 bases; nucleotides outside the gene matches: 15. CDR3 DNA: TGCGCCAGCAGCCCAAGTGGTGGGACAGAAGGTGCAACTAATGAAAAACTGTTTTTT. It is translated as CASSPSGGTEGATNEKLFF.

V usage is TRBV7-2 and J usage is TRBJ2-7, with a tentative D call TRBD2 (6 bases). The length of the CDR3 is 14 residues. CDR1 and CDR2 (germline): SGHTA, FQGNSA. Deletions cut 3 bases from V and 6 bases from J, with 15 bases between. The CDR3 DNA reads TGTGCCAGCAGCTTTGCAGGGACTTTTTCCGAGCAGTACTTC. It translates to CASSFAGTFSEQYF.

The rearrangement joins TRBV4-1 to TRBJ2-3; D is perhaps TRBD2 (5 bases). The CDR3 extends over 17 amino acids. Deletions cut 0 bases from V and 2 bases from J, with 15 bases between. In germline, CDR1 is MGHRA, CDR2 YSYEKL. DNA for the CDR3: TGCGCCAGCAGCCAAGACTCTGGGAGACTATCCACAGATACGCAGTATTTT. Translated, it gives CASSQDSGRLSTDTQYF.

The rearrangement joins TRBV30 to TRBJ2-5, with 7 positions matching TRBD1. CDR1 and CDR2 (germline): GTSNPN, SVGIG (reference sequence). V shed 0 bases and J 5 bases; nucleotides not matched to a gene: 9. The CDR3 loop spans 15 amino acids. The CDR3 sequence is CAWSVDRVIRETQYF. CDR3 nucleotides: TGTGCCTGGAGTGTCGACAGGGTGATTCGGGAGACCCAGTACTTC.

V and J are TRBV14 and TRBJ2-3; 9 bases match TRBD2. The CDR3 extends over 15 amino acids. J lost 4 bases, V lost 3 bases, and 5 bases had no gene match. Per germline, CDR1 SGHDN and CDR2 FVKESK. The CDR3: CASSQRGGRADTQYF. CDR3 nucleotides: TGTGCCAGCAGCCAGCGGGGGGGCCGGGCAGATACGCAGTATTTT.

This sequence joins TRBV9 and TRBJ1-6; 8 bases line up with TRBD1. In germline, CDR1 is SGDLS, CDR2 YYNGEE. The ends lost 4 bases at V and 8 bases at J; junction bases unmatched: 8. The CDR3 extends over 15 amino acids. The CDR3: CASSLWTGRDSPLHF. CDR3 DNA: TGTGCCAGCAGCTTATGGACAGGGAGGGATTCACCCCTCCACTTT.